These 25 T cell receptor beta chains were sequenced from one sample in a study of Ad26.COV2.S vaccination and SARS-CoV-2 variants. Treatment here: 15 to 20 received Ad26.COV2.S at low or high dose, single or two shots; several received placebo; per-sample allocation not given. Repertoires come from day 63 after the first vaccine or placebo injection. Only in-frame clones appear in the TCRdb table, and some are missing; sequencing was by immunoSEQ multiplex PCR. This table holds roughly 450,000 clones, approximately 90% found once. The input for sequencing was peripheral blood, taken in a trial of Ad26.COV2.S vaccine versus placebo. These receptors were taken from a person between 18 and 65 years old who received the Ad26.COV2.S COVID-19 vaccine or a placebo.

This clone was seen a single time. The V gene is TRBV10-3, the J gene TRBJ1-1; 7 nucleotides align to TRBD1. The CDR3 has 14 amino acids. V gave up 10 bases and J gave up 3 bases; unmatched junction bases: 11. Germline V gene sequence: CDR1 ENHRY, CDR2 SYGVKD. Here the CDR3 DNA reads TGTGCCACCTTAGGACAGGATAGATACACTGAAGCTTTCTTT. Residues: CATLGQDRYTEAFF.

The chain joins TRBV4-1 to TRBJ2-1; D is unresolved. This CDR3 region has 16 residues. The germline V gene encodes CDR1 MGHRA and CDR2 YSYEKL. Trimming left V 1 base short and J 0 bases short, with 10 bases between. CDR3 in DNA: TGCGCCAGCAGCCAAGTTCAGGACGACTCCTACAATGAGCAGTTCTTC. Translating it yields CASSQVQDDSYNEQFF.

V usage is TRBV4-3 and J usage is TRBJ2-1; D perhaps matches TRBD2 (5 bases). CDR1 and CDR2 from the germline V gene are LGHNA and YSLEER. V lost 1 base and J lost 8, with 9 bases in between. The CDR3 length is 13 residues. CDR3 protein: CASSQATRDEQFF. For the CDR3, the DNA is TGCGCCAGCAGCCAAGCGACGAGGGATGAGCAGTTCTTC.

The chain carries TRBV18 and TRBJ2-1, with D maybe TRBD1 (6 bases). Germline CDR1 reads KGHSH; CDR2 reads LQKENI. V was pared by 6 bases and J by 9 bases, with 18 bases between. This CDR3 contains 14 residues. In DNA form, the CDR3 reads TGTGCCAGCTCCCCAGGGGAATCCCTGGTTGAGCAGTTCTTC. Its protein product is CASSPGESLVEQFF.

The rearrangement links TRBV4-2 to TRBJ2-7; 7 bases are shared with TRBD2. Germline trimming cut 0 bases from V and 6 bases from J; bases unmatched to any gene: 8. The CDR3 runs to 15 residues. CDR1 is LGHNA, CDR2 YNFKEQ, per germline. The CDR3 coding sequence is TGTGCCAGCAGCCAAGACCCAGGACTAGGTAGCGAGCAGTACTTC. Its protein product is CASSQDPGLGSEQYF.

The chain has TRBV9 and TRBJ2-2, with TRBD1 as a possible D gene (5 bases). CDR3 length: 16 amino acids. CDR1 is SGDLS and CDR2 is YYNGEE in the germline V gene. V gave up 2 bases and J gave up 2 bases, with 13 bases separating them. For the CDR3, the DNA is TGTGCCAGCAGCGTTAGAGACAGCTTTAACACCGGGGAGCTGTTTTTT. Protein sequence: CASSVRDSFNTGELFF.

Regarding this clone: Different DNA sequences within this sample yield the same CDR3. V is TRBV19 and J is TRBJ2-7, with D tentatively TRBD2 (6 bases). The V and J ends lost 3 bases and 0 bases respectively, with 9 bases between them. Germline V gene lookup returns CDR1 LNHDA and CDR2 SQIVND (reference sequence). The length of the CDR3 is 14 residues. CDR3 region: CASSIGRDSYEQYF. The CDR3 coding sequence is TGTGCCAGTAGTATTGGGCGGGACTCCTACGAGCAGTACTTC.

This clone appeared once. V usage is TRBV18 and J usage is TRBJ1-1, with D unresolved. The CDR3 has 14 amino acids. V lost 0 bases, J lost 11 bases, and 16 bases lay in between. The germline gives CDR1 KGHSH, CDR2 LQKENI. CDR3 residues: CASSPPGDQIGAFF. CDR3 in DNA: TGTGCCAGCTCACCACCGGGAGACCAAATAGGGGCTTTCTTT.

CDR3 sequence: CASSVSNAYNEQFF. CDR3 in DNA: TGTGCCAGCAGCGTATCAAACGCGTACAATGAGCAGTTCTTC. This chain joins TRBV9 and TRBJ2-1; D remains ambiguous. The CDR3 extends over 14 amino acids. Germline values: CDR1 SGDLS, CDR2 YYNGEE. With 1 base removed from V and 4 bases from J, the gap between germline ends came to 9 bases. The full variable domain, in which reference TRBV9 and TRBJ2-1 provide the parts outside the CDR3, is DSGVTQTPKHLITATGQRVTLRCSPRSGDLSVYWYQQSLDQGLQFLIQYYNGEERAKGNILERFSAQQFPDLHSELNLSSLELGDSALYFCASSVSNAYNEQFFGPGTRLTVL.

In its sample, this clone was seen once. The chain recombines TRBV25-1 with TRBJ1-1; TRBD1 is a possible D gene (5 bases). The length of the CDR3 is 14 residues. The germline V and J ends were trimmed by 3 bases and 3 bases, with 11 bases remaining between them. Per the germline V gene, CDR1 is MGHDK and CDR2 is SYGVNS. The CDR3 DNA sequence: TGTGCCAGCAGTGACGCAGGGAAGGACACTGAAGCTTTCTTT. It translates to CASSDAGKDTEAFF.

This clone has only one observation. The rearrangement uses TRBV21-1 and TRBJ2-3. TRBV21-1 is assigned pseudogene status. The CDR3 covers 10 residues. CDR3 bases: TGTGCCACCGGCCCGGATACGCAGTATTTT. This translates into CATGPDTQYF.

The J gene is TRBJ1-6, the V gene TRBV18; no clear D gene. CDR3 length equals 17 residues. Germline assignment: CDR1 KGHSH and CDR2 LQKENI. Trimming stripped 2 bases from V and 7 bases from J, with 18 bases between. The CDR3 here is CASSPSGLPDLNSPLHF. Here the CDR3 DNA reads TGTGCCAGCTCACCATCTGGTCTGCCGGACTTGAATTCACCCCTCCACTTT.

This chain links TRBV28 with TRBJ2-7; the D is unclear. Germline V gene data show CDR1 as MDHEN and CDR2 as SYDVKM. V shed 3 bases and J shed 3 bases, with 9 bases lying between them. CDR3 size: 13 residues. CDR3 sequence reads: CASSLVADYEQYF. As DNA, the CDR3 is TGTGCCAGCAGTTTGGTGGCAGACTACGAGCAGTACTTC. Complete variable domain (other parts from reference TRBV28 and TRBJ2-7): DVKVTQSSRYLVKRTGEKVFLECVQDMDHENMFWYRQDPGLGLRLIYFSYDVKMKEKGDIPEGYSVSREKKERFSLILESASTNQTSMYLCASSLVADYEQYFGPGTRLTVT.

The V gene is TRBV9, the J gene TRBJ2-3; 8 bases are a match to TRBD1. The CDR3 is 16 amino acids. With V trimmed by 3 bases and J by 2 bases, 8 bases remained unmatched. Looked up from germline, CDR1 is SGDLS and CDR2 is YYNGEE. CDR3 sequence reads: CASSGTGRGNTDTQYF. In nucleotides, the CDR3 is TGTGCCAGCAGCGGGACAGGGCGGGGTAACACAGATACGCAGTATTTT. The variable domain in full, with the rest retrieved from reference TRBV9 and TRBJ2-3, is DSGVTQTPKHLITATGQRVTLRCSPRSGDLSVYWYQQSLDQGLQFLIQYYNGEERAKGNILERFSAQQFPDLHSELNLSSLELGDSALYFCASSGTGRGNTDTQYFGPGTRLTVL.

The V and J genes are TRBV12-5 and TRBJ1-1; D not resolved. The CDR3 consists of 15 residues. From germline, CDR1 is LGHNT and CDR2 FRNRAP. V lost 0 bases and J 1 base, leaving 9 bases between the germline ends. CDR3 residues: CASGLVLGQNTEAFF. The CDR3 DNA is TGTGCTAGTGGTTTGGTACTCGGCCAGAACACTGAAGCTTTCTTT.

The V gene is TRBV27, the J gene TRBJ1-5, with a possible D match to TRBD1 (6 bases). The germline V and J ends were trimmed by 0 bases and 0 bases, with 9 bases remaining between them. The CDR3 is 16 residues long. Germline CDR1 is MNHEY and CDR2 is SMNVEV (reference sequence). CDR3 bases: TGTGCCAGCAGTTTATCAGGGGGGCATAGCAATCAGCCCCAGCATTTT. Translating gives CASSLSGGHSNQPQHF.

This clone came up a few times. The V gene is TRBV27, the J gene TRBJ1-1; 9 nucleotides match TRBD1. CDR1 and CDR2 (germline): MNHEY, SMNVEV (reference sequence). Germline trimming cut 3 bases from V and 1 base from J; bases unmatched to any gene: 9. The CDR3 loop spans 17 amino acids. The CDR3 DNA follows: TGTGCCAGCAGTTTCGTGGGACAGGGTGGAAAGAACACTGAAGCTTTCTTT. This gives the protein CASSFVGQGGKNTEAFF.

The rearrangement uses TRBV9 and TRBJ2-7, with D perhaps TRBD1 or TRBD2 (5 bases each). The V gene's germline CDR1 is SGDLS and CDR2 YYNGEE. CDR3 length: 15 amino acids. Trimming left V 1 base short and J 2 bases short, with 13 bases between. CDR3 in amino acids: CASSVSLGTTYEQYF. CDR3 bases: TGTGCCAGCAGCGTAAGCTTGGGGACCACCTACGAGCAGTACTTC.

The V gene is TRBV3-1 (or the pseudogene TRBV3-2), the J gene TRBJ2-1; 13 bases are a match to TRBD2. Trimming removed 4 bases from V and 2 bases from J; junction bases left unmatched: 2. The CDR3 runs to 16 residues. CDR1 is LGHDT, CDR2 YNNKEL, per germline (reference sequence). CDR3 in amino acids: CASSRGTSGTYNEQFF. As DNA, the CDR3 is TGTGCCAGCAGCCGAGGGACTAGCGGGACCTACAATGAGCAGTTCTTC.

Only one count was recorded for this clone. V is TRBV4-1 and J is TRBJ2-5; TRBD2 matches at 8 bases. The CDR3 consists of 16 residues. V lost 0 bases, J lost 5 bases, and 8 bases stayed unmatched. Germline CDR1 MGHRA, CDR2 YSYEKL. CDR3 sequence (DNA): TGCGCCAGCAGCCAAGAGGGGACTAGGAACAGGGAGACCCAGTACTTC. Protein product: CASSQEGTRNRETQYF.

In DNA, the CDR3 is TGCAGCGCCACAACAGGGCCAGATACGCAGTATTTT. The encoded protein is CSATTGPDTQYF. This chain joins TRBV29-1 and TRBJ2-3; possibly TRBD1 for D (6 bases). V was cut by 7 bases and J by 4 bases, with 12 bases left in between. The germline V gene encodes CDR1 SQVTM and CDR2 ANQGSEA. The CDR3 runs 12 residues.

This clone was counted once. The chain is built from TRBV25-1 and TRBJ1-6; D uncertain. The V end lost 4 bases, the J end lost 6 bases, and 10 bases lay between the germline ends. This CDR3 is 14 amino acids long. The germline V gene encodes CDR1 MGHDK and CDR2 SYGVNS. The CDR3, as DNA: TGTGCCAGCAGTGTAGTGGGTGTTAATTCACCCCTCCACTTT. It translates to CASSVVGVNSPLHF.

This rearrangement joins TRBV20-1 to TRBJ2-7; TRBD2 aligns across 7 bases. The V gene end was trimmed by 3 bases and the J gene end by 0 bases; junction bases not matched to a gene: 11. Germline CDR1 reads DFQATT; CDR2 reads SNEGSKA (reference sequence). CDR3 length: 16 amino acids. The CDR3 here is CSASRPGGGSSYEQYF. For the CDR3, the DNA is TGCAGTGCTAGTAGGCCGGGCGGGGGTAGCTCCTACGAGCAGTACTTC.

This clone has only one observation. The chain uses TRBV11-2 and TRBJ1-6; no definite D call. This CDR3 has 13 amino acids. Trimming removed 4 bases from V and 9 bases from J, with 10 bases in between. The germline CDR1 and CDR2 sequences are SGHAT and FQNNGV. CDR3 coding DNA: TGTGCCAGCAGCTCGGAAGGCTTTTCACCCCTCCACTTT. The encoded protein is CASSSEGFSPLHF.

V usage is TRBV7-2 and J usage is TRBJ2-3; D possibly corresponds to TRBD2 (7 bases). The CDR3 is 15 residues long. CDR1 and CDR2 from the germline V gene are SGHTA and FQGNSA. Trimming removed 2 bases at V and 4 bases at J, with 13 bases between. For the CDR3, the DNA is TGTGCCAGCAGCTTATGGGGAGGGGGTTCAGATACGCAGTATTTT. Translating it yields CASSLWGGGSDTQYF.